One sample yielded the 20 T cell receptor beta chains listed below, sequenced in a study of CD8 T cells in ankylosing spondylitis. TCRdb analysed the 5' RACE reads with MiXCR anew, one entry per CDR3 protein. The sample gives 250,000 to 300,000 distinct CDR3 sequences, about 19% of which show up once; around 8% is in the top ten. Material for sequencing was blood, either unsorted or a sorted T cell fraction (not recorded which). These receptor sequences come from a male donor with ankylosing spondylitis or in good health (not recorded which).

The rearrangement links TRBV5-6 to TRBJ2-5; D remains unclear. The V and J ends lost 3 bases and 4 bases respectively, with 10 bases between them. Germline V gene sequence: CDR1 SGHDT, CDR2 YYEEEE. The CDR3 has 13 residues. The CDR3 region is CASSSYFGETQYF. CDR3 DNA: TGTGCCAGCAGCTCGTACTTCGGAGAGACCCAGTACTTC.

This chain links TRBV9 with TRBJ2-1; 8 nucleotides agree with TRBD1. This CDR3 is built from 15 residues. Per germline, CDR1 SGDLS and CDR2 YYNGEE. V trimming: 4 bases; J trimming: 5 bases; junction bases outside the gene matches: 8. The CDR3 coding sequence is TGTGCCAGCAGCAGGGGTCAGGGGGCTAACAATGAGCAGTTCTTC. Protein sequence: CASSRGQGANNEQFF.

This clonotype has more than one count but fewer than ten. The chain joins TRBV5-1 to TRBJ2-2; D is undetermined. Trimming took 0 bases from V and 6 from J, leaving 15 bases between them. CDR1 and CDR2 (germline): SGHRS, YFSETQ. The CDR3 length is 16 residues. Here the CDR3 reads CASSLATGRGAGELFF. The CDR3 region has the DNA TGCGCCAGCAGCTTGGCCACGGGTCGAGGCGCCGGGGAGCTGTTTTTT.

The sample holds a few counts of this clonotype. CDR3 nucleotide sequence: TGCGCCAGCAGCTCGGATACCACCGGGTCAGATACGCAGTATTTT. Protein sequence: CASSSDTTGSDTQYF. J is TRBJ2-3 and V is TRBV5-1; D gene uncertain. The CDR3 is 15 residues long. V was cut by 3 bases and J by 4 bases, with 15 bases left in between. Germline V gene lookup returns CDR1 SGHRS and CDR2 YFSETQ.

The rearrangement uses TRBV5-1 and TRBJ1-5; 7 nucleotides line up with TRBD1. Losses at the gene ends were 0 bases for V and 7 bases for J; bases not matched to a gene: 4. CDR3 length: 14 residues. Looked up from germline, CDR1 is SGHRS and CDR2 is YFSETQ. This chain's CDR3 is CASSLGDSGQPQHF. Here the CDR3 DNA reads TGCGCCAGCAGCTTGGGGGACAGCGGGCAGCCCCAGCATTTT. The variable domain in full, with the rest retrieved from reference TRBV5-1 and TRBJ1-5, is KAGVTQTPRYLIKTRGQQVTLSCSPISGHRSVSWYQQTPGQGLQFLFEYFSETQRNKGNFPGRFSGRQFSNSRSEMNVSTLELGDSALYLCASSLGDSGQPQHFGDGTRLSIL.

The CDR3 is CASSYGLAGVADTQYF. CDR3 nucleotide sequence: TGTGCCAGCAGCTACGGACTAGCGGGAGTTGCAGATACGCAGTATTTT. The V call is TRBV7-3, the J call TRBJ2-3; 13 bases fit TRBD2. Germline loops: CDR1 SGHTA, CDR2 FQGTGA. This CDR3 is built from 16 residues. V was clipped by 4 bases and J by 4 bases; unmatched bases: 5.

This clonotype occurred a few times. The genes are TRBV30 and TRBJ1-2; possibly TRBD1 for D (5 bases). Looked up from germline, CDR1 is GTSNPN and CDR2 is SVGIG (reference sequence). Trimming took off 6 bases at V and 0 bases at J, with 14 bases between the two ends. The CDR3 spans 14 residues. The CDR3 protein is CACLRAGPNYGYTF. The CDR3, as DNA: TGTGCCTGCCTTCGGGCAGGGCCTAACTATGGCTACACCTTC. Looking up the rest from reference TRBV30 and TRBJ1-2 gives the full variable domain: SQTIHQWPATLVQPVGSPLSLECTVEGTSNPNLYWYRQAAGRGLQLLFYSVGIGQISSEVPQNLSASRPQDRQFILSSKKLLLSDSGFYLCACLRAGPNYGYTFGSGTRLTVV.

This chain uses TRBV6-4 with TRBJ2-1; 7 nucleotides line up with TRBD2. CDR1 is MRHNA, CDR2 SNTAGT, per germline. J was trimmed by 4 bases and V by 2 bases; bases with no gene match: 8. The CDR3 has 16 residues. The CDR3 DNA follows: TGTGCCAGCAGTGACCGGGCGGGAGTAGGATACAATGAGCAGTTCTTC. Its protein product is CASSDRAGVGYNEQFF.

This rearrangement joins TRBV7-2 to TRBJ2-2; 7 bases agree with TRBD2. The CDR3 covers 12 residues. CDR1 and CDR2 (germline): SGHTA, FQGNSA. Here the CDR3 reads CAAGSNTGELFF. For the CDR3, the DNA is TGTGCAGCGGGGTCCAACACCGGGGAGCTGTTTTTT.

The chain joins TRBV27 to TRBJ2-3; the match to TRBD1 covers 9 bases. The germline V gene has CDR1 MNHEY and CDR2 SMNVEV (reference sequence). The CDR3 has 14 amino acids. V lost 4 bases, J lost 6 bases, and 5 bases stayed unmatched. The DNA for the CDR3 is TGTGCCAGCAGTTGGACAGGGGTAGGGGATACGCAGTATTTT. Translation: CASSWTGVGDTQYF.

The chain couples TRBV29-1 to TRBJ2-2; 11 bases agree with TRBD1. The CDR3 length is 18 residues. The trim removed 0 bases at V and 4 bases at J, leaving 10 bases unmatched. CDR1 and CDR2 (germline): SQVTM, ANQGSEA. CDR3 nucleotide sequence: TGCAGCGTTGAAGATAGGCGGACAGGGGGCTTGAGCACCGGGGAGCTGTTTTTT. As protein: CSVEDRRTGGLSTGELFF.

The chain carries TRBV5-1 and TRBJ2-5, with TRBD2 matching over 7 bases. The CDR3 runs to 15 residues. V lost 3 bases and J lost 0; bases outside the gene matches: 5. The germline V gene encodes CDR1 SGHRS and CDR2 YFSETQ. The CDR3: CASSWGGIYQETQYF. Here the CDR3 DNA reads TGCGCCAGCAGCTGGGGGGGAATCTACCAAGAGACCCAGTACTTC.

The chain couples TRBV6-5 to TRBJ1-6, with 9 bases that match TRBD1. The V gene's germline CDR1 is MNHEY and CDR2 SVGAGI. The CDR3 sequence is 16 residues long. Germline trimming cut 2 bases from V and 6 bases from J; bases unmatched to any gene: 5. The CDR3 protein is CASSYVGQGANSPLHF. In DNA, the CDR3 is TGTGCCAGCAGTTACGTGGGACAGGGAGCTAATTCACCCCTCCACTTT.

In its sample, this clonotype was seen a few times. CDR3 coding DNA: TGTGCCAGCAGCTTAATTACGGGAACCGGGGAGCTGTTTTTT. It specifies CASSLITGTGELFF. The chain combines TRBV11-1 with TRBJ2-2; a possible D gene is TRBD2 (5 bases). The CDR3 consists of 14 residues. CDR1 and CDR2 from the germline V gene are SGHAT and FQDESV (reference sequence). V was pared by 2 bases and J by 5 bases, with 9 bases between.

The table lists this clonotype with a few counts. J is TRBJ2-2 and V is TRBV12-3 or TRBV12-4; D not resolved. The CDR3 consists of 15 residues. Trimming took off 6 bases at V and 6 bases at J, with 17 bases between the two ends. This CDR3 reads CASSPHGNRPGELFF. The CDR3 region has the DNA TGTGCCAGCAGCCCCCATGGTAACCGGCCCGGGGAGCTGTTTTTT.

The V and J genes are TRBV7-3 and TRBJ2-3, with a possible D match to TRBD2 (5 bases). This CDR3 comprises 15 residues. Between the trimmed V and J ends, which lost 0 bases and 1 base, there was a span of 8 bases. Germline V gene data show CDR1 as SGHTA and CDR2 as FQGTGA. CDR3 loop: CASSLTLGGTDTQYF. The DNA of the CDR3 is TGTGCCAGCAGCTTAACCCTCGGGGGCACAGATACGCAGTATTTT.

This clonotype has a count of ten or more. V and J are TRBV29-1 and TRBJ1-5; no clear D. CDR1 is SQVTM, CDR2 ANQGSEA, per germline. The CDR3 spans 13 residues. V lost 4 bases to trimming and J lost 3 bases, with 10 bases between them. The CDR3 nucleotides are TGCAGCGTTGCAAGCGAGAACAATCAGCCCCAGCATTTT. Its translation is CSVASENNQPQHF.

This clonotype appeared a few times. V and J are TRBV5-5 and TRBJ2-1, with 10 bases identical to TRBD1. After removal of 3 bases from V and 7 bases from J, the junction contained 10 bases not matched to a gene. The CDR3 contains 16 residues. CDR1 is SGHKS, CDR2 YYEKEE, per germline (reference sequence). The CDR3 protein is CASSSQTGGGGNEQFF. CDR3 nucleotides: TGTGCCAGCAGCTCGCAGACAGGGGGCGGGGGGAATGAGCAGTTCTTC. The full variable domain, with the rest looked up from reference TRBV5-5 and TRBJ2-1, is DAGVTQSPTHLIKTRGQQVTLRCSPISGHKSVSWYQQVLGQGPQFIFQYYEKEERGRGNFPDRFSARQFPNYSSELNVNALLLGDSALYLCASSSQTGGGGNEQFFGPGTRLTVL.

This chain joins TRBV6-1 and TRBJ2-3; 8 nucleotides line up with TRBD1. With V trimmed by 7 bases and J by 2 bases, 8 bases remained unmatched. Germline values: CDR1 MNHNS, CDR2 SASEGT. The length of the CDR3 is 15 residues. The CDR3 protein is CASTLWDRTTDTQYF. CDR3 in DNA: TGTGCCAGCACCCTCTGGGACAGGACCACAGATACGCAGTATTTT.

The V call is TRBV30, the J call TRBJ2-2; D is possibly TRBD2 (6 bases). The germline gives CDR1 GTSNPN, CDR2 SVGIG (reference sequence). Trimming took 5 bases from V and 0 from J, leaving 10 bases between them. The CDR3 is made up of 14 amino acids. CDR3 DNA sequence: TGTGCCTGGGCTGGGACTTCGAACACCGGGGAGCTGTTTTTT. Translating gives CAWAGTSNTGELFF. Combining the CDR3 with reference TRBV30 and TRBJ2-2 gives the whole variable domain SQTIHQWPATLVQPVGSPLSLECTVEGTSNPNLYWYRQAAGRGLQLLFYSVGIGQISSEVPQNLSASRPQDRQFILSSKKLLLSDSGFYLCAWAGTSNTGELFFGEGSRLTVL.